The T cell receptor (beta chain) described here comes from a study of post-analysis software for immune sequencing data (dated by TCRdb to the mid-2010s). About the investigation overall: Recorded disease courses included relapsing-remitting, secondary progressive and progressive-relapsing multiple sclerosis, with some patients lacking subtype annotation. A subset of samples was prepared in parallel using single-end sample barcoding, then pooled and co-amplified after Illumina adapter ligation. The patient repertoires were set against about 12 previously published healthy control repertoires from donors whose ages ranged from about 6 to 25 years. General conclusions and limits of the study: Significantly lower normalized Chao1 diversity was found in multiple sclerosis patients than in controls, suggesting substantial peripheral T-cell clonal expansion. Direct clustering with F measure showed strong co-clustering of samples prepared in the same batch, prompting a batch-effect correction. The control group was slightly older than the multiple sclerosis patient group.

This clonotype was counted a few times. Which antigen it targets is not known. No base quality information exists; no much larger clone differs at one position. To demonstrate the VDJtools post-analysis software, TCR beta repertoires were profiled from the peripheral blood of about 13 young patients with multiple sclerosis. Multiple sclerosis patients were children and adolescents aged about 6 to 16 years. Receptor libraries were prepared by PCR. TCRdb names Illumina HiSeq 2500 as the instrument used. Unique molecular identifiers were incorporated into TCR beta cDNA libraries to reduce PCR and sequencing biases. Per 1 to 10 million input T cells, some 500,000 cDNA molecules were obtained, such that each molecule approximated one T cell. The same protocol used for the earlier healthy control dataset was applied to prepare and sequence the patient libraries. Within a given batch, samples were prepared together, multiplexed and sequenced on the same HiSeq lane. The authors' pipeline ran thus. MIGEC handled the raw barcoded reads, throwing out single-read molecular identifier groups before consensus assembly and CDR3 extraction. VDJtools was used for post-analysis of the clonotype tables, and diversity was normalized by down-sampling every dataset to the size of the smallest sample. Repertoire overlap clustering matched CDR3 amino acid but not nucleotide sequences to correct batch-related cross-sample contamination. TCRdb passed the public sequencing reads through fastp at Q25 and MiXCR, retaining productive beta sequences. Under each unique CDR3 protein, matching rows form one entry showing the most common genes and DNA. These V and J calls rely on TCRdb rather than the paper's analysis. For this sample the table gives hundreds of thousands of distinct CDR3 sequences, of which about 60% were detected only once. About 11% of the sample belongs to the ten largest clones.

Sequencing input: blood. This receptor was obtained from a girl aged 2-15 years with multiple sclerosis.

The DNA sequence is given as TGTGCCAGCAGCTCTACTAGCGACTCCTACGAGCAGTACTTC. Its translation is CASSSTSDSYEQYF. In this chain, TRBV7-9 is recombined with TRBJ2-7; TRBD2 fits 7 bases in the junction. Its CDR3 holds 14 amino acids, cysteine through phenylalanine. Only the CDR3 DNA is retained, 42 bases long and in frame from the first base. CDR1 and CDR2 are drawn from the germline V gene (reference sequence): SEHNR, FQNEAQ. Trimming accounts for 4 bases at V and 0 bases at J, while the number of junction bases matched to no gene is 3.